This T cell receptor beta chain was captured by sequencing in a study of T cells expressing NK-cell markers. Study background: There were seven HCMV-seropositive donors and one seronegative donor among the eight sequenced.

TCRdb re-called the 5' RACE reads; every CDR3 protein appears as one record, without DNA. Recorded for this sample: about 160,000 distinct CDR3 sequences. Germline CDR1 is SGHVS and CDR2 is FQNEAQ. The CDR3 contains 13 residues. The sequence was collected from a woman aged 18 to 75 in good health. Material: blood T cells: a sorted CD56 or NKG2C T cell subset, CD4+ or CD8+ T cells, or bulk PBMC T cells (not recorded which). V gene TRBV7-8 combines with J gene TRBJ2-7; TCRdb reports TRBD2, a call that lacks DNA to check it against. The CDR3 reads CASSRLADYEQYF.